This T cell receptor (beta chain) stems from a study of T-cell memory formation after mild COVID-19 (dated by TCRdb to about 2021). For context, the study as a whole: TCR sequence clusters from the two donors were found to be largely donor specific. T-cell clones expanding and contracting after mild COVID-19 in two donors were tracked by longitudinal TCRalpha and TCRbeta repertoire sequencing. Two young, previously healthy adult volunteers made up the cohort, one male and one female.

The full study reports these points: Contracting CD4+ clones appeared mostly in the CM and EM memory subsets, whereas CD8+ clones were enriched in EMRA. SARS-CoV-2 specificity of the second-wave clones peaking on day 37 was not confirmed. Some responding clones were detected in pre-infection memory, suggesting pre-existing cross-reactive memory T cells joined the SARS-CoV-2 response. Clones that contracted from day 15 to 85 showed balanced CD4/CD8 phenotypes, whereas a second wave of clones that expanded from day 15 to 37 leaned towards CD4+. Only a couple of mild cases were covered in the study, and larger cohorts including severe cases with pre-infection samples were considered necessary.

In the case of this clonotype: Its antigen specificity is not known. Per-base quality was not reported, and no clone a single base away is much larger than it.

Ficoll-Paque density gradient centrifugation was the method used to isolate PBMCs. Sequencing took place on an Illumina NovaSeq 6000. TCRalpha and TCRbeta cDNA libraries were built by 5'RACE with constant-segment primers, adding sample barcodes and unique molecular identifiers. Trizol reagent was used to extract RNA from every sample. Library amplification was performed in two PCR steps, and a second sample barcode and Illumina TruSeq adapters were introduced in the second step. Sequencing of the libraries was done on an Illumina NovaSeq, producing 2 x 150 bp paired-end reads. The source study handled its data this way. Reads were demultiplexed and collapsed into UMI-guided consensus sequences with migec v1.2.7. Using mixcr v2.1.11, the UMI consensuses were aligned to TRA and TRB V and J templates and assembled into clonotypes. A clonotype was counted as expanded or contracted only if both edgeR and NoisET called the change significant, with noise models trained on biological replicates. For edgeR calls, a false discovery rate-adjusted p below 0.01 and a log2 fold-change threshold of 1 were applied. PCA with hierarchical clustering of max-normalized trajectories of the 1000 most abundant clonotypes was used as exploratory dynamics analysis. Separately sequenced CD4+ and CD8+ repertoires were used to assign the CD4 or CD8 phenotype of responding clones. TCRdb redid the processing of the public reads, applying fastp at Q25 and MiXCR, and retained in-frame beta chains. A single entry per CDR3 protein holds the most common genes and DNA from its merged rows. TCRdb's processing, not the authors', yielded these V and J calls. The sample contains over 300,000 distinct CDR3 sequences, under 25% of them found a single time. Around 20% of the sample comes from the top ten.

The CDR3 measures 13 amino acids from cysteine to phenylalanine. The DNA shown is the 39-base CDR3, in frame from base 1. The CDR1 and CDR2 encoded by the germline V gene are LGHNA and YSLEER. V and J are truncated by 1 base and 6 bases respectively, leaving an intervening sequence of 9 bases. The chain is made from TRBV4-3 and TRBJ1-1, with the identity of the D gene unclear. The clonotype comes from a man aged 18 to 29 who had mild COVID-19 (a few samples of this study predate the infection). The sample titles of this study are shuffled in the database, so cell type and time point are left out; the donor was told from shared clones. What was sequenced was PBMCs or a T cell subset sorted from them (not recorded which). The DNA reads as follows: TGCGCCAGCAGCCAAGGGATGGGCGCTGAAGCTTTCTTT. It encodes CASSQGMGAEAFF.